These T cell receptor beta chains were read from a single sample in a study of blood T cell repertoires in COVID-19. This table comes from immunoSEQ multiplex PCR, and its TCRdb copy is limited to in-frame clones, with some not included. The data hold approximately 170,000 clones, with about four fifths observed a single time. The sample was peripheral blood. Receptors originate from a woman over 75 with active or convalescent COVID-19. Each CDR3 is given with its conserved first and last residue. A D gene is named only where the DNA matches it firmly. Expanded clones are given a class, and other clones once, few, many or no size at all.

clone size	D gene	J gene	V gene	CDR3 length	CDR3 protein	CDR3 DNA
.	.	TRBJ1-1	TRBV9	14	CASSPGTMNTEAFF	TGTGCCAGCAGCCCTGGGACAATGAACACTGAAGCTTTCTTT
few	.	TRBJ2-7	TRBV19	11	CASNFGGEQYF	TGTGCCAGTAATTTCGGGGGTGAGCAGTACTTC
.	TRBD2	TRBJ2-1	TRBV5-1	16	CASSPGTSGIYNEQFF	TGCGCCAGCAGCCCCGGGACTAGCGGTATCTACAATGAGCAGTTCTTC
.	TRBD2	TRBJ2-2	TRBV5-1	15	CASREREESSGELFF	TGCGCCAGCAGGGAGCGGGAGGAGTCATCCGGGGAGCTGTTTTTT
.	.	TRBJ1-3	TRBV6-1	17	CASSALQDGLGGNTIYF	TGTGCCAGCAGTGCTTTACAGGACGGGCTGGGGGGAAACACCATATATTTT
.	TRBD1	TRBJ1-2	TRBV15	15	CATSRGDSPNYGYTF	TGTGCCACCAGCAGAGGGGACAGCCCTAACTATGGCTACACCTTC
once	TRBD2	TRBJ2-3	TRBV5-4	14	CASSLAGGYDTQYF	TGTGCCAGCAGCTTGGCGGGAGGCTATGATACGCAGTATTTT
.	.	TRBJ1-5	TRBV19	13	CASSVDGLQPQHF	TGTGCCAGTAGTGTCGACGGACTTCAGCCCCAGCATTTT
.	TRBD1	TRBJ1-3	TRBV28	15	CAIARQGMNGNTIYF	TGTGCCATCGCCAGACAGGGTATGAACGGAAACACCATATATTTT
few	.	TRBJ2-7	TRBV5-1	15	CASSLGGIGSYEQYF	TGCGCCAGCAGCTTGGGCGGGATAGGATCCTACGAGCAGTACTTC
.	TRBD1	TRBJ2-1	TRBV19	12	CASTAGQGEQFF	TGTGCCAGTACCGCTGGACAGGGGGAGCAGTTCTTC
.	.	TRBJ1-2	TRBV2	15	CASSEFQITNYGYTF	TGTGCCAGCAGTGAGTTCCAGATCACTAACTATGGCTACACCTTC
.	.	TRBJ2-7	TRBV6-5	15	CASSYSSAYSYEQYF	TGTGCCAGCAGTTACTCGAGCGCATATTCCTACGAGCAGTACTTC
.	TRBD2	TRBJ2-1	TRBV13	15	CASSLGLKLAEGQFF	TGTGCCAGCAGCTTAGGTCTAAAGCTAGCGGAGGGGCAGTTCTTC
.	.	TRBJ2-2	TRBV4-1	17	CASSHTSGQLNTGELFF	TGCGCCAGCAGCCACACAAGCGGACAGTTGAACACCGGGGAGCTGTTTTTT
.	.	TRBJ2-7	TRBV21-1	12	CASSTASSEQYF	TGTGCCAGCAGCACCGCGAGTAGCGAGCAGTACTTC
.	.	TRBJ1-4	TRBV5-5	15	CASSLGGDWREKLFF	TGTGCCAGCAGCCTGGGAGGGGACTGGAGGGAAAAACTGTTTTTT
.	.	TRBJ1-1	TRBV30	11	CAFKNRDEAFF	TGTGCCTTTAAAAATCGGGATGAAGCTTTCTTT
.	.	TRBJ1-1	TRBV5-6	14	CASSLGGLNTEAFF	TGTGCCAGCAGCTTGGGGGGGCTAAACACTGAAGCTTTCTTT
.	TRBD1	TRBJ1-2	TRBV5-1	13	CASSSGTGDGYTF	TGCGCCAGCAGCTCCGGGACAGGGGATGGCTACACCTTC
.	.	TRBJ2-3	TRBV4-1	19	CASSQEGSSVAGITDTQYF	TGCGCCAGCAGCCAAGAAGGAAGTTCGGTTGCGGGGATCACAGATACGCAGTATTTT
.	.	TRBJ1-1	TRBV19	13	CASSPRLLPEAFF	TGTGCCAGTAGTCCGCGACTGCTCCCTGAAGCTTTCTTT
.	TRBD2	TRBJ2-7	TRBV2	13	CANLTSGRREQYF	TGTGCCAACCTCACTAGCGGGAGGAGGGAGCAGTACTTC
.	.	TRBJ2-3	TRBV19	15	CASTLGGFSGDTQYF	TGTGCCAGTACCCTAGGGGGATTTAGTGGTGATACGCAGTATTTT
.	TRBD1	TRBJ2-6	TRBV28	18	CASSLSIGGASGANVLTF	TGTGCCAGCAGTTTAAGTATAGGGGGCGCATCGGGGGCCAACGTCCTGACTTTC
once	TRBD2	TRBJ2-1	TRBV7-9	19	CASSLGTLAGVAPYNEQFF	TGTGCCAGCAGCTTAGGGACCCTAGCGGGAGTCGCGCCCTACAATGAGCAGTTCTTC
.	TRBD2	TRBJ2-1	TRBV5-1	15	CASSLSLAASGEQFF	TGCGCCAGCAGCTTGTCTCTAGCGGCTTCGGGAGAGCAGTTCTTC
.	TRBD2	TRBJ2-3	TRBV28	16	CASSLDLAGAADTQYF	TGTGCCAGCAGTTTAGATCTAGCGGGAGCTGCAGATACGCAGTATTTT
.	TRBD2	TRBJ2-3	TRBV3-1/TRBV3-2	18	CASSQEVPGGRRADTQYF	TGTGCCAGCAGCCAAGAAGTCCCGGGAGGGCGGAGAGCAGATACGCAGTATTTT
.	.	TRBJ1-2	TRBV20-1	13	CSASPNTWRGYTF	TGCAGTGCTAGTCCGAATACCTGGAGGGGCTACACCTTC
.	.	TRBJ1-1	TRBV3-1/TRBV3-2	15	CASSHGRLAVTEAFF	TGTGCCAGCAGCCACGGCAGGTTGGCTGTGACTGAAGCTTTCTTT
once	TRBD2	TRBJ2-1	TRBV28	16	CASSSIIAGGLNEQFF	TGTGCCAGCAGTTCGATCATAGCGGGAGGGCTCAATGAGCAGTTCTTC